This record looks at one T cell receptor (beta chain) sequence and its context. Antigen unknown. Patients with a history of autoimmune disease or on systemic immunosuppression were excluded. The germline gives CDR1 SNHLY, CDR2 FYNNEI. Trimming shortened V by 5 bases and J by 5 bases, and 10 bases separated the two germline ends. This CDR3 is built from 12 residues. This entry belongs to a study of OX40 agonist ivuxolimab in advanced cancers. Study at large: Prior anti-PD-1, anti-PD-L1 or anti-CTLA-4 therapy was allowed; around 43% had some.

TCRdb's table, derived via immunoSEQ multiplex PCR, lists solely in-frame clones and lacks some. The data contain some 8,800 clones, 88% of them singletons. Study observations and caveats: Within 6 weeks, CD4+ and CD8+ blood T cells expanded clonally at 0.1 to 3.0 mg/kg.

The gene calls are TRBV2 and TRBJ2-7; perhaps TRBD1 as D (5 bases). The source was CD4+ or CD8+ T cells sorted from blood, collected in a trial of the OX40 agonist ivuxolimab. This receptor was taken from an adult with an advanced solid tumor such as melanoma, head and neck, liver or kidney cancer. CDR3 DNA: TGTGCCAGCAGTTTGGACAAGAACGAGCAGTACTTC. It yields the protein CASSLDKNEQYF.